This T cell receptor (beta chain) was found in a study of blood T cells in healthy people across ages. Peripheral blood was drawn, about 9.7 milliliters per donor. The authors extracted at least 6 micrograms of total RNA per sample. It was with a sample-barcoded 5' primer and a J-beta primer mix that a second PCR of about 7 to 12 cycles was run. TCRdb re-derived calls from the 5' RACE reads in MiXCR, one entry per CDR3 protein. The sample lists around 780,000 distinct CDR3 sequences, approximately 24% occurring once. Findings of the study overall: The long-lived group displayed more naive CD4+ cells, plus higher diversity, than the aged donors did.

This CDR3 has 15 residues. Germline CDR1 is SEHNR and CDR2 is FQNEAQ (reference sequence). V shed 4 bases and J 2 bases; nucleotides not matched to a gene: 1. Ten or more counts support this clonotype. What it recognizes is unknown. These records were also assigned to another study, of T cells of mothers and their children. From that second work: Five to seven children, together with their three healthy Caucasian mothers, made up the donors.

The chain has TRBV7-9 and TRBJ2-5, with 13 bases fitting TRBD2. Material: blood. The source is a boy aged 5-17 years in good health. This CDR3 is CASSSGLAGQETQYF. In DNA form, the CDR3 reads TGTGCCAGCAGCTCGGGACTAGCGGGGCAAGAGACCCAGTACTTC.